This T cell receptor beta chain was captured by sequencing in a study of T cell responses to AZD1222 COVID-19 vaccine. Study-wide findings and caveats: In the spike-specific TCR repertoire, nearly half reportedly target unmutated variant regions. Regions 160-218 and 743-854 held dominance among vaccine-associated CD4 TCRs, which spanned spike. The study sampled repertoires only after the peak T cell response.

V gave up 4 bases and J gave up 3 bases; unmatched junction bases: 5. Germline CDR1 is LNHDA and CDR2 is SQIVND (reference sequence). The CDR3 runs to 15 residues. Clones were read by immunoSEQ multiplex PCR, and TCRdb kept only the in-frame ones, dropping some. Among 140,000 to 150,000 clones listed, roughly 88% were seen once. Comments on this clone: Its antigen is as yet unknown.

The clonotype was recovered from an adult who received the MenACWY meningococcal vaccine as a control. This chain links TRBV19 with TRBJ2-7, with TRBD1 identical over 11 bases. The specimen was peripheral blood, collected 28 days after the second dose of the MenACWY control vaccine. The CDR3 loop is CASSTQGQGVYEQYF. The DNA for the CDR3 is TGTGCCAGTAGTACCCAGGGACAGGGGGTCTACGAGCAGTACTTC.